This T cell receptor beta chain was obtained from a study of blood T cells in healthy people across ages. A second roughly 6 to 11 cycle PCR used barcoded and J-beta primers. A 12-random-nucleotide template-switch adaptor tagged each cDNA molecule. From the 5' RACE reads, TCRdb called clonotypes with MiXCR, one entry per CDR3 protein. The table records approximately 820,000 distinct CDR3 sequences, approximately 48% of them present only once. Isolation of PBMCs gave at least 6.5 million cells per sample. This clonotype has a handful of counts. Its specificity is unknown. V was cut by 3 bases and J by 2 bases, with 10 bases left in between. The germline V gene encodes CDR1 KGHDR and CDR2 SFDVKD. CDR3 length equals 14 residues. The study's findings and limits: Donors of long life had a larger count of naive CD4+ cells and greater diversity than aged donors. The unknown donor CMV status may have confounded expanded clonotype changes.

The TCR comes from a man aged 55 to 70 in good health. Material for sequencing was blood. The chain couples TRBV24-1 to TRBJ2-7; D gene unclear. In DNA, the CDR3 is TGTGCCACCAGTGATCGGATAAGCCCCTACGAGCAGTACTTC. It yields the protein CATSDRISPYEQYF.